This T cell receptor (beta chain) was sequenced during a study of shared clonotypes between healthy human individuals. The naive CD8 population came from CD45RO-negative cells selected for CCR7, without terminally differentiated effector memory CD45RA+ cells. The donor population consisted of healthy HIV-negative adults with no recent acute infections or vaccinations. In the original workflow: There were no quality scores in the junction-only immunoSEQ sequences, so filtering differed. The assay was immunoSEQ multiplex PCR, and TCRdb's table has in-frame clones only and misses some. That table gives V, J and clone size, and the DNA gave D and trimming. Of about 700,000 clones listed, about 90% were seen once; the top ten hold nearly 25%. Study-level results: Richness estimates generally favored naive over memory subsets. Incomplete sequencing of sorted subsets was indicated by rarefaction despite large depth.

Germline-derived CDR1 and CDR2 are MNHEY and SMNVEV (reference sequence). This CDR3 comprises 16 residues. The J segment lost 3 bases and the V segment lost 3 bases, leaving 6 bases of the junction unmatched. As regards this clone: Its antigen is unidentified.

The chain couples TRBV27 to TRBJ2-1, with 9 nucleotides matching TRBD2. The sequence was obtained from a man between 25 and 39 years old in good health. Sequenced sample: naive CD8+ T cells sorted from blood. The CDR3 DNA reads as TGTGCCAGCAGTTTTGGTCCGACTAGCGGCTACAATGAGCAGTTCTTC. Its protein is CASSFGPTSGYNEQFF.